The source of this TCR beta chain is a study of blood T cell repertoires in COVID-19. TCRdb's table, derived via immunoSEQ multiplex PCR, lists solely in-frame clones and lacks some. The data hold hundreds of thousands of clones, with around nine tenths observed a single time. The CDR3 is 13 amino acids. The V and J ends lost 5 bases and 3 bases, in that order; junction bases with no gene match: 2. Per the germline V gene, CDR1 is LNHDA and CDR2 is SQIVND (reference sequence). The sample comprised peripheral blood. The sequence came from a woman aged 70 to 79 with COVID-19, enrolled during active disease. The V gene is TRBV19, the J gene TRBJ1-1; 8 bases align to TRBD1. Here the CDR3 reads CASSLQGDTEAFF. For the CDR3, the DNA is TGTGCCAGTAGTTTACAGGGGGACACTGAAGCTTTCTTT.